This TCR beta chain was observed in a study of shared clonotypes between healthy human individuals. The sample holds one count of this clone. Its antigen is not known. The study's findings and limits: Sequencing depth was a factor that was expected to affect clonotype sharing among donors.

Losses at the gene ends were 0 bases for V and 6 bases for J; bases not matched to a gene: 11. Per the germline V gene, CDR1 is SGDLS and CDR2 is YYNGEE. CDR3 length equals 17 residues. Deep level was the assay's run setting. In the authors' workflow: Quality scores were absent from the junction-only immunoSEQ sequences, so filtering differed. Measured with immunoSEQ multiplex PCR; TCRdb has only the in-frame clones, and not every one. The V and J calls and clone size are taken from that table; D and trimming were inferred from the DNA. Of a few million clones in the sample, 85% to 95% are singletons; the top ten hold about 0.36%.

The chain combines TRBV9 with TRBJ2-7, with 11 bases fitting TRBD1. The specimen sequenced was naive CD4+ T cells from PBMCs. Subset of the sample: CD45RA+ positively selected. This clonotype originated in a man younger than 35 in good health. Some clones in this sample may be carry-over from other donors' samples. Here the CDR3 reads CASSVAVHGQGAGEQYF. CDR3 bases: TGTGCCAGCAGCGTAGCCGTCCACGGACAGGGGGCAGGCGAGCAGTACTTC. Variable domain in full (rest from reference TRBV9 and TRBJ2-7): DSGVTQTPKHLITATGQRVTLRCSPRSGDLSVYWYQQSLDQGLQFLIQYYNGEERAKGNILERFSAQQFPDLHSELNLSSLELGDSALYFCASSVAVHGQGAGEQYFGPGTRLTVT.